These 22 T cell receptor beta chains originate from one sample sequenced in a study of cytomegalovirus exposure and HLA in healthy donors. PCR primers comprised 60 Vbeta and 13 Jbeta primers. TCRdb keeps only in-frame clones here, not all; method: immunoSEQ multiplex PCR. Reported are some 130,000 clones; the ten largest clones contain 1.5% to 2%. Sequenced material: PBMCs. The receptor set was obtained from a woman aged 35 to 49 in good health and CMV-seropositive.

The chain combines TRBV6-1 with TRBJ2-4, with 7 bases aligning to TRBD1. CDR1 is MNHNS, CDR2 SASEGT, per germline. V lost 8 bases and J lost 5; bases outside the gene matches: 6. The CDR3 has 13 amino acids. This chain's CDR3 is CASGRTGENIQYF. The CDR3 coding sequence is TGTGCCAGCGGGCGGACAGGAGAAAACATTCAGTACTTC.

The chain has TRBV28 and TRBJ1-4; no firm D call. Trimming took off 1 base at V and 1 base at J, with 13 bases between the two ends. CDR1 and CDR2 (germline): MDHEN, SYDVKM. The CDR3 totals 17 residues. DNA of the CDR3: TGTGCCAGCAGTTTATTCGGGGTTATGGGAACTAATGAAAAACTGTTTTTT. Translating it yields CASSLFGVMGTNEKLFF.

The rearrangement uses TRBV7-2 and TRBJ1-1; D is unresolved. This CDR3 contains 14 residues. CDR1 SGHTA and CDR2 FQGNSA come from the germline V gene. The V end lost 5 bases, the J end lost 5 bases, and 15 bases lay between the germline ends. The CDR3 nucleotides are TGTGCCAGCAGCCCGCGGCCCCCGGGAACTGAAGCTTTCTTT. Amino acid sequence: CASSPRPPGTEAFF. The full variable domain, rest sourced from reference TRBV7-2 and TRBJ1-1, is GAGVSQSPSNKVTEKGKDVELRCDPISGHTALYWYRQSLGQGLEFLIYFQGNSAPDKSGLPSDRFSAERTGGSVSTLTIQRTQQEDSAVYLCASSPRPPGTEAFFGQGTRLTVV.

In regard to this clone: Distinct nucleotide sequences in the sample also encode this CDR3. The chain employs TRBV27 and TRBJ1-1, with D possibly TRBD1 on 5 matching bases. Germline V gene data show CDR1 as MNHEY and CDR2 as SMNVEV (reference sequence). V lost 3 bases and J 5 bases, leaving 10 bases between the germline ends. The CDR3 extends over 13 amino acids. CDR3 amino acids: CASSLGGDTEAFF. In nucleotides, the CDR3 is TGTGCCAGCAGTTTGGGGGGGGATACTGAAGCTTTCTTT.

This chain links TRBV30 with TRBJ2-1, with TRBD2 matching 9 bases. Germline lookup yields CDR1 GTSNPN and CDR2 SVGIG (reference sequence). The CDR3 covers 14 residues. Unmatched junction bases numbered 10, after V lost 5 bases and J lost 8 bases. The CDR3 bases are TGTGCCTGGCATACCGGGACTAGCTGGGATGAGCAGTTCTTC. It is translated as CAWHTGTSWDEQFF. Looking up the rest from reference TRBV30 and TRBJ2-1 gives the full variable domain: SQTIHQWPATLVQPVGSPLSLECTVEGTSNPNLYWYRQAAGRGLQLLFYSVGIGQISSEVPQNLSASRPQDRQFILSSKKLLLSDSGFYLCAWHTGTSWDEQFFGPGTRLTVL.

The rearrangement links TRBV7-9 to TRBJ2-1; a possible D gene is TRBD1 (5 bases). The CDR3 runs 11 residues. V lost 7 bases to trimming and J lost 10 bases, with 11 bases between them. CDR1 and CDR2 from the germline V gene are SEHNR and FQNEAQ (reference sequence). CDR3 sequence: CASIAGWEQFF. CDR3 bases: TGTGCCAGCATCGCAGGGTGGGAGCAGTTCTTC.

The gene calls are TRBV6-5 and TRBJ1-6; D call uncertain. The germline V gene encodes CDR1 MNHEY and CDR2 SVGAGI. CDR3 length equals 15 residues. V gave up 4 bases and J gave up 5 bases, with 12 bases separating them. The chain's CDR3 is CASSSLRHNNSPLHF. In nucleotides, the CDR3 is TGTGCCAGCAGTTCCCTCCGACACAATAATTCACCCCTCCACTTT.

Written as DNA, the CDR3 is TGTGCCAGCAGTTCCCCTGAGGGTGCAGTTGTCTATGGCTACACCTTC. Translated: CASSSPEGAVVYGYTF. The chain links TRBV6-6 to TRBJ1-2; D gene ambiguous. Germline V gene data show CDR1 as MNHNY and CDR2 as SVGAGI (reference sequence). The CDR3 contains 16 residues. The V end was cut by 4 bases, the J end by 4 bases, with 19 bases between.

The chain links TRBV7-8 to TRBJ2-2; 14 positions match TRBD2. Germline V gives CDR1 SGHVS, CDR2 FQNEAQ. This CDR3 is 16 amino acids long. Trimming removed 4 bases from V and 8 bases from J; junction bases left unmatched: 6. Written as DNA, the CDR3 is TGTGCCAGCAGCTCTGGGACTAGCGGGAGAACGGGGGAGCTGTTTTTT. Amino acid sequence: CASSSGTSGRTGELFF.

This chain uses TRBV19 with TRBJ2-1, with TRBD2 identical over 7 bases. CDR3 size: 20 residues. CDR1 and CDR2 from the germline V gene are LNHDA and SQIVND (reference sequence). The junction had 21 bases not matched to a gene; V was cut back by 4 bases and J by 3 bases. This CDR3 reads CASSRSRGGQKLAFYNEQFF. The CDR3 DNA follows: TGTGCCAGTAGTAGGTCTCGGGGAGGGCAGAAACTAGCGTTCTACAATGAGCAGTTCTTC. Using reference TRBV19 and TRBJ2-1 for the parts outside the CDR3, the full variable domain is DGGITQSPKYLFRKEGQNVTLSCEQNLNHDAMYWYRQDPGQGLRLIYYSQIVNDFQKGDIAEGYSVSREKKESFPLTVTSAQKNPTAFYLCASSRSRGGQKLAFYNEQFFGPGTRLTVL.

The J gene is TRBJ2-7, the V gene TRBV4-1; D is possibly TRBD1 (6 bases). The CDR3 has 13 residues. Per the germline V gene, CDR1 is MGHRA and CDR2 is YSYEKL. V gave up 6 bases and J gave up 3 bases, with 12 bases separating them. DNA of the CDR3: TGCGCCAGCAGTCCGGACAGACTCTACGAGCAGTACTTC. Amino acids: CASSPDRLYEQYF.

DNA for the CDR3: TGCAGCGTTGACATCGACTCCTATGGCTACACCTTC. This codes for CSVDIDSYGYTF. V gene TRBV29-1 combines with J gene TRBJ1-2, with D unresolved. This CDR3 is built from 12 residues. The V end was cut by 3 bases, the J end by 4 bases, with 9 bases between. Germline V gene data show CDR1 as SQVTM and CDR2 as ANQGSEA.

The chain uses TRBV15 and TRBJ2-5, with 9 bases matching TRBD1. The germline V gene has CDR1 LNHNV and CDR2 YYDKDF (reference sequence). The CDR3 has 20 residues. After removal of 0 bases from V and 5 bases from J, the junction contained 19 bases not matched to a gene. The CDR3 nucleotides are TGTGCCACCAGCAGAGATAGGAGTACAGGGGGCCCCGATGCCAGGGAGACCCAGTACTTC. This gives the protein CATSRDRSTGGPDARETQYF.

The gene calls are TRBV28 and TRBJ2-5, with D possibly being TRBD2 (6 bases). Looked up from germline, CDR1 is MDHEN and CDR2 is SYDVKM. CDR3 length equals 14 residues. V lost 2 bases and J lost 3, with 10 bases in between. CDR3 sequence: CASSLGDSKETQYF. The CDR3 region has the DNA TGTGCCAGCAGTTTAGGGGACTCAAAAGAGACCCAGTACTTC.

The rearrangement joins TRBV4-1 to TRBJ1-2; no clear D gene. This CDR3 spans 15 amino acids. With 0 bases removed from V and 8 bases from J, the gap between germline ends came to 16 bases. In germline, CDR1 is MGHRA, CDR2 YSYEKL. The CDR3 region has the DNA TGCGCCAGCAGCCAAGATCGGGTCCTTGACGGGGGCTACACCTTC. Translation: CASSQDRVLDGGYTF.

The CDR3 sequence: CASSVGGPDTQYF. CDR3 sequence (DNA): TGTGCCAGCAGCGTAGGCGGCCCAGATACGCAGTATTTT. The gene calls are TRBV9 and TRBJ2-3, with D unclear. V shed 0 bases and J shed 4 bases, with 6 bases lying between them. Germline V gives CDR1 SGDLS, CDR2 YYNGEE. The CDR3 consists of 13 residues. The variable domain in full, completed from reference TRBV9 and TRBJ2-3, reads DSGVTQTPKHLITATGQRVTLRCSPRSGDLSVYWYQQSLDQGLQFLIQYYNGEERAKGNILERFSAQQFPDLHSELNLSSLELGDSALYFCASSVGGPDTQYFGPGTRLTVL.

The rearrangement links TRBV5-1 to TRBJ2-2; 10 bases match TRBD1. Germline lookup yields CDR1 SGHRS and CDR2 YFSETQ. Trimming at V came to 6 bases and at J to 6 bases, leaving 11 bases not matched to a gene. The CDR3 covers 16 residues. This CDR3 is CASTFRGQGFAGELFF. The CDR3 bases are TGCGCCAGCACCTTCAGGGGACAGGGGTTTGCCGGGGAGCTGTTTTTT.

This sequence joins TRBV27 and TRBJ2-1; the match to TRBD2 covers 9 bases. J lost 4 bases, V lost 4 bases, and 5 bases had no gene match. CDR1 MNHEY and CDR2 SMNVEV come from the germline V gene (reference sequence). The CDR3 runs to 15 residues. CDR3 in DNA: TGTGCCAGCAGTTCCGCTAGCGGGATTTACAATGAGCAGTTCTTC. Protein: CASSSASGIYNEQFF.

The gene calls are TRBV6-6 and TRBJ1-3, with 8 nucleotides matching TRBD1. Germline assignment: CDR1 MNHNY and CDR2 SVGAGI (reference sequence). The CDR3 is 15 residues long. J was trimmed by 5 bases and V by 2 bases; bases with no gene match: 5. The CDR3 loop is CASSYPGGLRNTIYF. The CDR3 nucleotides read TGTGCCAGCAGTTACCCAGGGGGCCTAAGAAACACCATATATTTT.

V gene TRBV7-9 combines with J gene TRBJ2-7; 10 bases fit TRBD1. The CDR3 sequence is 14 residues long. The ends lost 4 bases at V and 6 bases at J; junction bases unmatched: 6. The germline V gene has CDR1 SEHNR and CDR2 FQNEAQ (reference sequence). This chain's CDR3 is CASSSRQGAVEQYF. In DNA form, the CDR3 reads TGTGCCAGCAGCTCCAGACAGGGGGCGGTCGAGCAGTACTTC. Full variable domain (missing parts from reference TRBV7-9 and TRBJ2-7): DTGVSQNPRHKITKRGQNVTFRCDPISEHNRLYWYRQTLGQGPEFLTYFQNEAQLEKSRLLSDRFSAERPKGSFSTLEIQRTEQGDSAMYLCASSSRQGAVEQYFGPGTRLTVT.

The J gene is TRBJ2-5, the V gene TRBV5-6; maybe TRBD2 (5 bases). This CDR3 contains 13 residues. Germline V lookup: CDR1 SGHDT, CDR2 YYEEEE. Trimming left V 4 bases short and J 2 bases short, with 9 bases between. The CDR3 reads CASSRRQQETQYF. As DNA, the CDR3 is TGTGCCAGCAGCCGGAGGCAACAAGAGACCCAGTACTTC.

V and J are TRBV29-1 and TRBJ2-3, with D unresolved. Germline V lookup: CDR1 SQVTM, CDR2 ANQGSEA. Trimming cost V 0 bases and J 4 bases, with 8 bases left between them. This CDR3 has 13 residues. The CDR3 reads CSVEDPSADTQYF. CDR3 DNA: TGCAGCGTTGAAGATCCGAGCGCAGATACGCAGTATTTT.